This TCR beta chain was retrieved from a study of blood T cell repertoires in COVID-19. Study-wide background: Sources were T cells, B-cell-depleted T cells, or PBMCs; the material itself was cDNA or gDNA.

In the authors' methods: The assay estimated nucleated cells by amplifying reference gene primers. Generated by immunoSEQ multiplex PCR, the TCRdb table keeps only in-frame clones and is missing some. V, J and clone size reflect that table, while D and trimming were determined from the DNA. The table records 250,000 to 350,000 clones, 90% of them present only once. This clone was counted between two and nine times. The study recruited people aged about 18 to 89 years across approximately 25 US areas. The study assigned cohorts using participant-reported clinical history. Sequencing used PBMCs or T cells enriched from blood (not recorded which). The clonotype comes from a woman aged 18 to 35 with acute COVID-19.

CDR3 bases: TGTGCCAGCAGCCAAGGAAGACAGGGAAATCAGCCCCAGCATTTT. Its protein is CASSQGRQGNQPQHF. The chain links TRBV3-1 (or the pseudogene TRBV3-2) to TRBJ1-5, with 7 bases identical to TRBD1. V trimming: 1 base; J trimming: 4 bases; junction bases outside the gene matches: 4. This CDR3 comprises 15 residues. Germline V gene data show CDR1 as LGHDT and CDR2 as YNNKEL (reference sequence).